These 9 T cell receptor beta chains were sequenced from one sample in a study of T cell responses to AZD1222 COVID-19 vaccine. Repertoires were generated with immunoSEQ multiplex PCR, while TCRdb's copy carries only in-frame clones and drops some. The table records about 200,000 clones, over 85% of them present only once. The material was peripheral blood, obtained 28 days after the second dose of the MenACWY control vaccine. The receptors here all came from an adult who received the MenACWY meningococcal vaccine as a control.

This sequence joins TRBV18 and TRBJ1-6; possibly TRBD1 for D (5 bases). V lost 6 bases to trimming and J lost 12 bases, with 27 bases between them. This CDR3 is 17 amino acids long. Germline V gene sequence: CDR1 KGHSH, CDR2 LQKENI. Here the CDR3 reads CASSLPGGAAFGRPLHF. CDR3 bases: TGTGCCAGCTCCCTCCCGGGAGGGGCCGCCTTTGGGAGACCCCTCCACTTT.

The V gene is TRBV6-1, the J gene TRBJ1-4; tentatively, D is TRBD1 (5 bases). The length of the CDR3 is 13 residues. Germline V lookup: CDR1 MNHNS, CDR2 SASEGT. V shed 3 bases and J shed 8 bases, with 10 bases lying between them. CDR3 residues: CASSETAREKLFF. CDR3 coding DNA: TGTGCCAGCAGTGAGACAGCCCGGGAAAAACTGTTTTTT.

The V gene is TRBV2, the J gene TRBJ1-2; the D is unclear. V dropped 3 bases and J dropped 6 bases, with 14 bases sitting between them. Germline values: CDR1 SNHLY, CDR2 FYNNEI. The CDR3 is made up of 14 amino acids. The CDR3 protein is CASSDNSQPDGYTF. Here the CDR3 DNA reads TGTGCCAGCAGTGATAACAGCCAACCCGATGGCTACACCTTC. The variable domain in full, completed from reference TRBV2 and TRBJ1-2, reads EPEVTQTPSHQVTQMGQEVILRCVPISNHLYFYWYRQILGQKVEFLVSFYNNEISEKSEIFDDQFSVERPDGSNFTLKIRSTKLEDSAMYFCASSDNSQPDGYTFGSGTRLTVV.

CDR3: CASSLAGRVGETQYF. In DNA form, the CDR3 reads TGTGCCAGCAGCTTGGCGGGACGGGTAGGAGAGACCCAGTACTTC. The chain has TRBV7-6 and TRBJ2-5; D might be TRBD2 (6 bases). Trimming shortened V by 3 bases and J by 4 bases, and 15 bases separated the two germline ends. Germline CDR1 and CDR2: SGHVS and FNYEAQ. The CDR3 contains 15 residues. The complete variable domain, with remaining parts taken from reference TRBV7-6 and TRBJ2-5, reads GAGVSQSPRYKVTKRGQDVALRCDPISGHVSLYWYRQALGQGPEFLTYFNYEAQQDKSGLPNDRFSAERPEGSISTLTIQRTEQRDSAMYRCASSLAGRVGETQYFGPGTRLLVL.

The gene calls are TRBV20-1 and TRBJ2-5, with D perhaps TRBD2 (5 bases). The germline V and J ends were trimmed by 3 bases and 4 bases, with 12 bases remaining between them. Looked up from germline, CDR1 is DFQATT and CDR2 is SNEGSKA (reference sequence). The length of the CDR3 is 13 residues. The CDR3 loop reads CSASGGRGETQYF. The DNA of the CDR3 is TGCAGTGCTAGTGGTGGTCGGGGAGAGACCCAGTACTTC.

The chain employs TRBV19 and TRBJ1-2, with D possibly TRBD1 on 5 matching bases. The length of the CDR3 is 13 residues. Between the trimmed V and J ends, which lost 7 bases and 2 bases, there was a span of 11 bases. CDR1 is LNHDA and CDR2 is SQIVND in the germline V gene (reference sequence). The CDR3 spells CASIPGPNYGYTF. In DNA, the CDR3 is TGTGCCAGTATCCCAGGGCCCAACTATGGCTACACCTTC.

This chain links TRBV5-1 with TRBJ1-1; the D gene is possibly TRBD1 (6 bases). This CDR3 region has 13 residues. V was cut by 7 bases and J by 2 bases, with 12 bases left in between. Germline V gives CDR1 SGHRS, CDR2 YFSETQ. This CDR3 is CASGGGQNTEAFF. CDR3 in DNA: TGCGCCAGCGGTGGGGGGCAAAACACTGAAGCTTTCTTT. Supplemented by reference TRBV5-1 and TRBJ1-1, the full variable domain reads KAGVTQTPRYLIKTRGQQVTLSCSPISGHRSVSWYQQTPGQGLQFLFEYFSETQRNKGNFPGRFSGRQFSNSRSEMNVSTLELGDSALYLCASGGGQNTEAFFGQGTRLTVV.

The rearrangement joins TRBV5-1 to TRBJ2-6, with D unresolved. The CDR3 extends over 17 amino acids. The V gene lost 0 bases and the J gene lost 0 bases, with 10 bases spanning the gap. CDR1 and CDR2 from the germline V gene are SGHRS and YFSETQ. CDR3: CASSLATASSGANVLTF. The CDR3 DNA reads TGCGCCAGCAGCTTGGCAACGGCCAGCTCTGGGGCCAACGTCCTGACTTTC.

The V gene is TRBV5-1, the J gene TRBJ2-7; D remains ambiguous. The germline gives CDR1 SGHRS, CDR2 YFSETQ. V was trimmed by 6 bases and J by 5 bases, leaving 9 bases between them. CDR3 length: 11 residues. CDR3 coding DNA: TGCGCCAGCACATCTCAACACGAGCAGTACTTC. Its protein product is CASTSQHEQYF.